The T cell receptor beta chain described here comes from a study of identical twins. Study-wide results and caveats: Without tracking the same donors, conclusions rested on cross-sectional statistical analysis. Recombination models fit unrelated individuals' TCR alpha sharing but underestimated twins'. Low generation probability was overrepresented in out-of-frame alpha sequences shared by twins. Cord blood beta clonotypes present at high abundance carried fewer insertions; no such pattern appeared in memory repertoires.

V gave up 1 base and J gave up 1 base, with 10 bases separating them. The CDR3 is made up of 16 amino acids. In TCRdb, the 5' RACE reads were re-called with MiXCR into one record per CDR3 protein. The table lists 1.5 million to 2 million distinct CDR3 sequences, around a third of them singletons. This clonotype was detected only a few times. Its antigen remains unknown. This clonotype originated in a newborn girl in good health. The sample comprised cord blood. The genes are TRBV12-3 or TRBV12-4 and TRBJ2-2; D may be TRBD1 (6 bases). The CDR3 region has the DNA TGTGCCAGCAGTTTAGGTGCGACAGGGAACACCGGGGAGCTGTTTTTT. Translated, it gives CASSLGATGNTGELFF.